This T cell receptor (beta chain) emerged from a study of blood T cell repertoires in COVID-19. Study details: Both acute and convalescent COVID-19 samples were obtained from the United States, Italy and Spain. Nucleic acid was either cDNA or gDNA, and it came from T cells, B-cell-depleted T cells, or PBMCs.

The cohort comprised adults aged 18 to 89 years residing in under 30 US areas. Trimming pared 4 bases from V and 2 bases from J, leaving 12 bases between. The length of the CDR3 is 14 residues. The germline gives CDR1 SGDLS, CDR2 YYNGEE. The repertoire was sequenced with immunoSEQ multiplex PCR; TCRdb's copy has only in-frame clones and lacks some. The repertoire holds roughly 250,000 clones, with 70% to 90% as singletons. Sequencing was carried out using PBMCs or T cells enriched from blood (not recorded which). The sequence was collected from a woman aged 45-65 years who had recovered from COVID-19. The chain has TRBV9 and TRBJ1-1, with D maybe TRBD1 (6 bases). CDR3 region: CASSFLTGNTEAFF. The CDR3 DNA is TGTGCCAGCAGCTTCCTGACAGGAAACACTGAAGCTTTCTTT. The entire variable domain, with the rest obtained from reference TRBV9 and TRBJ1-1, is as follows: DSGVTQTPKHLITATGQRVTLRCSPRSGDLSVYWYQQSLDQGLQFLIQYYNGEERAKGNILERFSAQQFPDLHSELNLSSLELGDSALYFCASSFLTGNTEAFFGQGTRLTVV.